This entry lists 14 T cell receptor beta chains sequenced from one sample in a study of blood T cell repertoires in COVID-19. Assay: immunoSEQ multiplex PCR; the TCRdb copy retains only in-frame clones and omits some. This table has 250,000 to 300,000 clones, more than 85% appearing once. What was sequenced was peripheral blood. These receptors were taken from a man younger than 30 with active or convalescent COVID-19.

CDR3 amino acids: CASSILNGDSNQPQHF. In DNA, the CDR3 is TGTGCCAGTAGTATTCTGAACGGAGATAGCAATCAGCCCCAGCATTTT. This chain connects TRBV19 to TRBJ1-5; D gene unclear. Germline values: CDR1 LNHDA, CDR2 SQIVND (reference sequence). Trimming removed 3 bases from V and 0 bases from J, with 12 bases in between. The CDR3 runs to 16 residues.

This clone was seen many times. V and J are TRBV19 and TRBJ2-5, with D unresolved. Trimming removed 3 bases from V and 1 base from J, with 15 bases in between. CDR1 LNHDA and CDR2 SQIVND come from the germline V gene (reference sequence). This CDR3 has 16 residues. CDR3 in amino acids: CASSMVTSGRQETQYF. The DNA of the CDR3 is TGTGCCAGTAGTATGGTAACCTCGGGTCGCCAAGAGACCCAGTACTTC.

The chain uses TRBV5-1 and TRBJ2-3, with TRBD2 identical over 8 bases. Trimming cost V 3 bases and J 6 bases; bases outside gene matches: 9. From germline, CDR1 is SGHRS and CDR2 YFSETQ. CDR3 length: 15 residues. This chain's CDR3 is CASSSLGTSADTQYF. CDR3 coding DNA: TGCGCCAGCAGCTCTCTCGGGACTAGTGCCGATACGCAGTATTTT.

The rearrangement joins TRBV28 to TRBJ2-1; D is perhaps TRBD2 (6 bases). The CDR3 spans 16 residues. Looked up from germline, CDR1 is MDHEN and CDR2 is SYDVKM. V was clipped by 6 bases and J by 0 bases, with 15 bases between them. The CDR3 is CASRFNGGSSYNEQFF. The CDR3 DNA is TGTGCCAGCAGGTTTAATGGGGGGAGCTCCTACAATGAGCAGTTCTTC.

This sequence joins TRBV19 and TRBJ2-7, with no clear D. Germline V lookup: CDR1 LNHDA, CDR2 SQIVND (reference sequence). The CDR3 contains 13 residues. The V gene lost 4 bases and the J gene lost 3 bases, with 10 bases spanning the gap. CDR3 region: CASSTQVFYEQYF. CDR3 coding DNA: TGTGCCAGTAGTACCCAGGTTTTCTACGAGCAGTACTTC.

This clone was detected a few times. The rearrangement joins TRBV5-1 to TRBJ2-2; TRBD2 aligns across 13 bases. The ends lost 4 bases at V and 5 bases at J; junction bases unmatched: 5. The germline gives CDR1 SGHRS, CDR2 YFSETQ. This CDR3 has 16 residues. CDR3 in amino acids: CASSTWTSGRTGELFF. The CDR3 DNA reads TGCGCCAGCAGCACATGGACTAGCGGGAGAACCGGGGAGCTGTTTTTT.

J is TRBJ2-3 and V is TRBV3-1 (or the pseudogene TRBV3-2); no reliable D call. The CDR3 has 13 amino acids. Trimming pared 10 bases from V and 2 bases from J, leaving 13 bases between. In germline, CDR1 is LGHDT, CDR2 YNNKEL (reference sequence). CDR3 bases: TGTGCCATCTTTGACTGGTCCACAGATACGCAGTATTTT. It is translated as CAIFDWSTDTQYF.

The chain combines TRBV7-9 with TRBJ1-1; D might be TRBD1 (5 bases). V was clipped by 10 bases and J by 1 base, with 13 bases between them. Germline lookup yields CDR1 SEHNR and CDR2 FQNEAQ (reference sequence). This CDR3 is built from 13 residues. The CDR3 reads CATRGGGNTEAFF. As DNA, the CDR3 is TGTGCCACCCGGGGCGGGGGGAACACTGAAGCTTTCTTT.

This clone was counted only a few times. The chain carries TRBV12-5 and TRBJ2-7; TRBD1 matches 7 bases. V lost 1 base and J lost 2; bases outside the gene matches: 5. The CDR3 has 15 amino acids. CDR1 and CDR2 (germline): LGHNT, FRNRAP. CDR3 protein: CASGLATGTAYEQYF. CDR3 nucleotides: TGTGCTAGTGGTTTGGCCACTGGGACAGCCTACGAGCAGTACTTC.

V is TRBV24-1 and J is TRBJ2-2; weak D call: TRBD1 (7 bases). The CDR3 spans 20 residues. Germline V lookup: CDR1 KGHDR, CDR2 SFDVKD. V shed 5 bases and J shed 3 bases, with 27 bases lying between them. CDR3 amino acids: CATSAPPGGTAPFHTGELFF. In DNA form, the CDR3 reads TGTGCCACCAGTGCCCCCCCAGGAGGGACAGCACCCTTCCACACCGGGGAGCTGTTTTTT.

This clone was recorded once. CDR3 loop: CASSPSDFSSGNTIYF. The CDR3, as DNA: TGTGCCAGCAGCCCTTCGGACTTTTCCTCTGGAAACACCATATATTTT. This sequence joins TRBV3-1 (or the pseudogene TRBV3-2) and TRBJ1-3; D unresolved. Between the trimmed V and J ends, which lost 4 bases and 0 bases, there was a span of 13 bases. The CDR3 is 16 residues long. Germline values: CDR1 LGHDT, CDR2 YNNKEL (reference sequence).

The chain uses TRBV5-6 and TRBJ1-4; a possible D gene is TRBD1 (6 bases). Deletions cut 4 bases from V and 5 bases from J, with 12 bases between. Germline V gene lookup returns CDR1 SGHDT and CDR2 YYEEEE. The CDR3 has 14 amino acids. The CDR3 DNA follows: TGTGCCAGCAGCATACGGACAGTGAATGAAAAACTGTTTTTT. Protein sequence: CASSIRTVNEKLFF.

This sequence joins TRBV20-1 and TRBJ2-1; D gene unclear. This CDR3 is built from 11 residues. Trimming took 1 base from V and 10 from J, leaving 8 bases between them. CDR1 is DFQATT and CDR2 is SNEGSKA in the germline V gene (reference sequence). Here the CDR3 reads CSARGRGEQFF. The DNA for the CDR3 is TGCAGTGCTAGAGGTCGCGGCGAGCAGTTCTTC.

The J gene is TRBJ2-3, the V gene TRBV6-5; no firm D call. The CDR3 is 14 amino acids. The V and J ends lost 7 bases and 2 bases respectively, with 13 bases between them. Germline V gene data show CDR1 as MNHEY and CDR2 as SVGAGI. The CDR3 loop is CASTPGAFTDTQYF. In DNA, the CDR3 is TGTGCCAGCACCCCGGGTGCGTTCACAGATACGCAGTATTTT.